The source of this T cell receptor beta chain is a study of cytomegalovirus exposure and HLA in healthy donors. Study context: Falling in the Caucasian-associated ancestry cluster were roughly 86% of approximately 410 genotyped donors.

Germline V lookup: CDR1 SGHVS, CDR2 FNYEAQ. CDR3 size: 15 residues. Trimming at V came to 5 bases and at J to 3 bases, leaving 9 bases not matched to a gene. Donors in the study were healthy people who gave bone marrow. The primer mix had 60 Vbeta and 13 Jbeta primers. Method: immunoSEQ multiplex PCR; TCRdb's copy keeps in-frame clones and lacks some. Among over 150,000 clones listed, 80% to 90% were seen once. Study-level results: Accurate prediction of HLA-A and HLA-B alleles (for most subjects) was reportedly achieved from TCR beta sequences.

Details on this clone: Its antigen is not identified.

V gene TRBV7-6 combines with J gene TRBJ2-7, with TRBD2 matching over 8 bases. The clonotype was recovered from a young woman in good health and CMV-seronegative. The sample taken for sequencing was PBMCs. This CDR3 reads CASSPQAGAVYEQYF. The CDR3 nucleotides are TGTGCCAGCAGCCCCCAAGCGGGGGCAGTCTACGAGCAGTACTTC.